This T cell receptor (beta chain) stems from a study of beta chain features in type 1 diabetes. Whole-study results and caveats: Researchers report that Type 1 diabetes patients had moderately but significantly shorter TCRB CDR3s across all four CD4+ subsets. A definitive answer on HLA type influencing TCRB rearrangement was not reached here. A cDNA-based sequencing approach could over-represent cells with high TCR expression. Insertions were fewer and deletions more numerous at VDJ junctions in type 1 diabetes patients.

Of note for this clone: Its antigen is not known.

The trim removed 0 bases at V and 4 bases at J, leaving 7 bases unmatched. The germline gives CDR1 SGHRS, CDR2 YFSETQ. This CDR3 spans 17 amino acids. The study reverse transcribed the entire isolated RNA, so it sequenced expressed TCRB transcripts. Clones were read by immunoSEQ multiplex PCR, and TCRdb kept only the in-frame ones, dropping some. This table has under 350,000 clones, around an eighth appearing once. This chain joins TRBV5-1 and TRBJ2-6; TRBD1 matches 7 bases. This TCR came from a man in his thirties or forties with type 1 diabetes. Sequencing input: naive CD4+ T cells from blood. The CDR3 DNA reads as TGCGCCAGCAGCTTGGGACAGGGAGCGCTCGGGGCCAACGTCCTGACTTTC. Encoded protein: CASSLGQGALGANVLTF.